This entry features one T cell receptor (beta chain) sequence. This sample was taken from a study of a mutant IDH1 vaccine in newly diagnosed glioma. Study overall: Sex among treated patients split approximately 62% male, around 40% female; mean age was roughly 40 years. The therapy given earlier, which was standard therapy, consisted of radiotherapy, temozolomide, or both, and most of the patients received both.

V gave up 2 bases and J gave up 6 bases; unmatched junction bases: 2. The CDR3 is made up of 13 amino acids. Germline assignment: CDR1 SGHDT and CDR2 YYEEEE. Time point defined: baseline, week 1 (first vaccination visit). Treatment: pre-vaccination baseline after standard-of-care therapy. New WHO grade 3 or 4 IDH1-mutant, ATRX-lost astrocytomas were present in all donors. Sequenced by immunoSEQ multiplex PCR; TCRdb stores in-frame clones only, minus some. The data show tens of thousands of clones, 80% to 95% seen once. The TCR was taken from a man between 18 and 35 years old with glioma. The chain has TRBV5-6 and TRBJ2-7; 10 nucleotides agree with TRBD1. Sample: PBMCs, taken from a glioma patient treated with radiotherapy, temozolomide or both. The CDR3 DNA is TGTGCCAGCAGCTTCCGGACAGGGGGCGAGCAGTACTTC. Encoded protein: CASSFRTGGEQYF.